The 4 T cell receptor beta chains in this list originate from one sample, sequenced in a study of CD8 T cells in ankylosing spondylitis. In TCRdb, the 5' RACE reads were re-called with MiXCR into one record per CDR3 protein. The sample yields under 300,000 distinct CDR3 sequences, about 11% seen once. The specimen was blood, either unsorted or a sorted T cell fraction (not recorded which). Source of these receptors: a male donor with ankylosing spondylitis or in good health (not recorded which).

Note on this clonotype: A much bigger clone sits one base away, suggesting this may be a read error. The rearrangement joins TRBV5-5 to TRBJ2-2; D is unresolved. The CDR3 totals 11 residues. Germline-derived CDR1 and CDR2 are SGHKS and YYEKEE (reference sequence). Deletions cut 1 base from V and 10 bases from J, with 5 bases between. The CDR3 loop is CASSLRVELFF. CDR3 nucleotides: TGTGCCAGCAGCTTGCGCGTGGAGCTGTTTTTT.

The chain couples TRBV29-1 to TRBJ2-1, with 13 bases fitting TRBD2. The CDR3 spans 16 residues. Per the germline V gene, CDR1 is SQVTM and CDR2 is ANQGSEA. V lost 2 bases, J lost 4 bases, and 5 bases stayed unmatched. In nucleotides, the CDR3 is TGCAGCGTTGAACCCCGGACTAGCGGGAGTTACAATGAGCAGTTCTTC. Protein: CSVEPRTSGSYNEQFF.

Ten or more counts support this clonotype. The chain couples TRBV20-1 to TRBJ2-1; 10 nucleotides line up with TRBD2. CDR3 length: 13 residues. Trimming took 6 bases from V and 2 from J; bases not matched to a gene: 1. The V gene's germline CDR1 is DFQATT and CDR2 SNEGSKA (reference sequence). In nucleotides, the CDR3 is TGCAGTGCCGGGACTAGCGCCTACAATGAGCAGTTCTTC. Translating gives CSAGTSAYNEQFF.

This clonotype showed up many times. The V call is TRBV28, the J call TRBJ2-5; 8 bases agree with TRBD2. V was pared by 7 bases and J by 3 bases, with 7 bases of the junction left unmatched. Germline lookup yields CDR1 MDHEN and CDR2 SYDVKM. This CDR3 region has 14 residues. CDR3 in DNA: TGTGCCAGCACTACCGAGGGACTAGAAGAGACCCAGTACTTC. Protein sequence: CASTTEGLEETQYF.